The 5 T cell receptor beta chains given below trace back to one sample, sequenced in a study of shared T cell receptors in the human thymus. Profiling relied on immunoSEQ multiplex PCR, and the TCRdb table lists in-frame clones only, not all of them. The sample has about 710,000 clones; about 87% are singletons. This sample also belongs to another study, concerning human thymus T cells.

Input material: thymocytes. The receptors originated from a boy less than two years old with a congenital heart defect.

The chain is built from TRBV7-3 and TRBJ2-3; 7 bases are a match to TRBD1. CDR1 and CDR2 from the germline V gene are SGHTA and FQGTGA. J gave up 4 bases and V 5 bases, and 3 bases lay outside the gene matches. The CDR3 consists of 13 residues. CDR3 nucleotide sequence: TGTGCCAGCAGCCCTCAGGGGGCAGATACGCAGTATTTT. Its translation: CASSPQGADTQYF.

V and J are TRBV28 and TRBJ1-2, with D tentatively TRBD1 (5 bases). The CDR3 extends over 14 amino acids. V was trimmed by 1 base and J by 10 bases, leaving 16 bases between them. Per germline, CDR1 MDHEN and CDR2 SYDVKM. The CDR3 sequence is CASSLYPGDSYYTF. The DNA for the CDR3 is TGTGCCAGCAGTTTATACCCCGGTGACAGTTACTACACCTTC.

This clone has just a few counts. The CDR3 sequence: CASSLAMTDSDSPLHF. Here the CDR3 DNA reads TGTGCCAGCAGCCTCGCAATGACAGACTCGGATTCACCCCTCCACTTT. The rearrangement uses TRBV7-9 and TRBJ1-6; D is possibly TRBD1 (5 bases). The germline gives CDR1 SEHNR, CDR2 FQNEAQ (reference sequence). The V and J ends lost 5 bases and 8 bases respectively, with 19 bases between them. The CDR3 spans 16 residues.

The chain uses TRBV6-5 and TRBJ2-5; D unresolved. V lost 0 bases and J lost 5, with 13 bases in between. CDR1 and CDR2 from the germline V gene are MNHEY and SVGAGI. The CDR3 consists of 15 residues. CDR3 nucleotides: TGTGCCAGCAGTTACTCGAGTGAAGTCGGGGAGACCCAGTACTTC. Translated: CASSYSSEVGETQYF.

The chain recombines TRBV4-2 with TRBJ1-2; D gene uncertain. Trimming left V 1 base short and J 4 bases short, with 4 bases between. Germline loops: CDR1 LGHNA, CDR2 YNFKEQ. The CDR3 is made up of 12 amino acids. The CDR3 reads CASSQGPYGYTF. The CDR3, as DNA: TGTGCCAGCAGCCAAGGGCCCTATGGCTACACCTTC.